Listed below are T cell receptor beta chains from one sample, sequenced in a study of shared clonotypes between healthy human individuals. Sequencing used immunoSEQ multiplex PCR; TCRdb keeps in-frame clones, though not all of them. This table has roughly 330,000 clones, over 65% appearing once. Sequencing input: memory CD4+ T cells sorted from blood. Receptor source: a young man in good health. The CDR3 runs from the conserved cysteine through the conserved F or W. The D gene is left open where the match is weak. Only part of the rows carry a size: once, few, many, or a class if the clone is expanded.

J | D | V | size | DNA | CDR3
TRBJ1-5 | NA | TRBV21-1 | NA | TGTGCCAGCAGCAATGGCCGGGGAAAGATTAGCAATCAGCCCCAGCATTTT | CASSNGRGKISNQPQHF
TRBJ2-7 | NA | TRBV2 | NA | TGTGCCAGCAGTGAAATCGGGACGACAAACTACGAGCAGTACTTC | CASSEIGTTNYEQYF
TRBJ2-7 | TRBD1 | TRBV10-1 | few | TGCGCCAGCAGTGGGACAGGATTAGGCGAGCAGTACTTC | CASSGTGLGEQYF
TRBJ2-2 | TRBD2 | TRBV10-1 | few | TGCGCCAGCAGTGCAGCGGGAGGGGAAGGCACCGGGGAGCTGTTTTTT | CASSAAGGEGTGELFF
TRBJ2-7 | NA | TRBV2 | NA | TGTGCCAGCAGCGCCAGGTCTACTTGGCAGTACTTC | CASSARSTWQYF
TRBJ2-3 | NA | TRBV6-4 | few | TGTGCCAGCAGTGACAAGCGCCAGCGCACAGATACGCAGTATTTT | CASSDKRQRTDTQYF
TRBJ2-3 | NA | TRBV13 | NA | TGTGCCAGCAGCTTATTGGGTCTAGCATTTGGCAGCACAGATACGCAGTATTTT | CASSLLGLAFGSTDTQYF
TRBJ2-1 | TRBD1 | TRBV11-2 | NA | TGTGCCAGCAGCTCAACAGGGGGTACCTCCACTTTACGGAATGAGCAGTTCTTC | CASSSTGGTSTLRNEQFF
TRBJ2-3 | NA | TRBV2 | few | TGTGCCAGCAGCCCTGTGAGGGCCTCAGATACGCAGTATTTT | CASSPVRASDTQYF
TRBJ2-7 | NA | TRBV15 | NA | TGTGCCACCAGCAGAGATGCGAGGGGGTACGAGCAGTACTTC | CATSRDARGYEQYF